This entry is about one T cell receptor (beta chain). This clone has a single count. There is no known antigen for this receptor. No much larger clone is present one base from it, and per-base qualities are unavailable. The data are from a study of blood T cell repertoires in COVID-19 (dated by TCRdb to 2019 to 2021). Concerning the study at large: The collaborator samples originated in the United States, Italy and Spain and spanned the acute and convalescent phases of COVID-19. A de-identified subject ID, COVID-19 status, age in years and sex were almost always included in the sample metadata. HLA class I and class II types, where available, came from metadata supplied by the sample provider rather than from assay-based typing. Deeply sampled blood TCRbeta repertoires from subjects exposed to, actively infected with, or recovered from COVID-19 were included in the dataset. The material from the prospective study consisted of cDNA or gDNA derived from T cells, B-cell-depleted T cells, or PBMCs. The samples were drawn from two sources: the first 160 participants of the ongoing ImmuneRACE study, and fewer than 1,500 subjects contributed by 6 global collaborators. A freely available public database, intended as a resource for researchers studying the immune response to SARS-CoV-2, is where the repertoires were released. Paper-wide results and their limitations: Clinical and demographic metadata were provided uncurated, with the amount varying by source and participant.

The immunoSEQ Assay, a bias-controlled multiplex PCR, was used to amplify TCRbeta CDR3 regions from genomic DNA. Per the authors' processing: The number of nucleated cells in each sample was estimated by amplification of reference gene primers within the assay. To quantify the absolute abundance of each unique TCRbeta CDR3 rearrangement, sequence reads were collapsed and filtered. Productive Simpson clonality was computed per sample as the square root of Simpson's diversity index over productive rearrangements. This immuneACCESS table, as held by TCRdb, lists in-frame sequences with V and J called but not all clones. Of the missing ones, under half trace to an unresolved V gene in checked studies; the others have no known cause. V and J calls and clone size are copied from that table; D and trimming were computed from the DNA. A total of roughly 250,000 clones appear in this sample, approximately 90% of them only once. The ten largest account for 6% to 9% of the sample.

A second Seattle source provided samples from volunteer blood donors who had recovered from COVID-19. Each collaborating institution followed its own protocols to collect whole blood in K2EDTA tubes. For TCRbeta analysis, collaborators shipped samples in one of three forms: frozen whole blood, isolated PBMCs, or DNA extracted from either of those sample types. This receptor was identified in a man in his sixties who had recovered from COVID-19. Input material: peripheral blood.

The DNA sequence is TGTGCCAGCAGTTTCGGGGGACGCCATGGCGAGCAGTACTTC. Its product reads: CASSFGGRHGEQYF. The chain links TRBV28 with TRBJ2-7; the D gene is perhaps TRBD2, from 6 matching bases. Including the terminal cysteine and phenylalanine, the CDR3 comprises 14 residues. Left in the record is the CDR3 DNA by itself, 42 bases read in frame from the first base. In the germline V gene, CDR1 corresponds to MDHEN and CDR2 to SYDVKM. Trimming costs V 3 bases and J 6 bases, and their ends lie 15 bases apart.